This TCR beta chain is from a study of post-analysis software for immune sequencing data. A note on this clonotype: What it binds is not known.

The CDR3 is made up of 17 amino acids. Germline CDR1 SGHRS, CDR2 YFSETQ. The V end was cut by 0 bases, the J end by 4 bases, with 17 bases between. Study observations and caveats: Roughly 5 TRBV segments were significantly more frequent in patients than in controls. TRBV5-6, TRBV5-1 and TRBV20-1 were among these segments.

The library was made from cDNA and included unique molecular identifiers. Each CDR3 protein gets one entry after TCRdb re-called the PCR reads with MiXCR. The data contain roughly 600,000 distinct CDR3 sequences, about 40% of them seen just once; the ten biggest clones take up approximately 1.7%. The specimen sequenced was blood. The chain combines TRBV5-1 with TRBJ2-1; D is perhaps TRBD1 (6 bases). The clonotype originates from a girl aged 10 to 17 with multiple sclerosis. The CDR3 sequence: CASSLGGRLPDYNEQFF. As DNA, the CDR3 is TGCGCCAGCAGCTTGGGGGGGCGCCTTCCTGATTACAATGAGCAGTTCTTC.